This is a list of T cell receptor beta chains from one sample in a study of patients and donors after allogeneic stem cell transplantation. TCRdb independently ran MiXCR on the RT-PCR reads; one entry per CDR3 protein. Of about 90,000 distinct CDR3 sequences detected, around 48% appear once; the ten largest clones hold about 64%. Sequenced input: blood, either unsorted or a sorted T cell fraction (not recorded which). These receptor sequences come from a human donor who was either an allogeneic HSCT recipient or a stem cell or donor lymphocyte infusion donor (not recorded which). It is not recorded whose cells these are; they may come from a transplant donor. Each CDR3 is given with its conserved first and last residue. The order of the fields is J gene, V gene, CDR3 protein.

j_gene: TRBJ1-3
v_gene: TRBV7-9
CDR3aa: CASSSPLHDLKGNTIYF

j_gene: TRBJ1-5
v_gene: TRBV27
CDR3aa: CASSLGGTGGGNQPQHF

j_gene: TRBJ1-4
v_gene: TRBV9
CDR3aa: CASSVGQTTNEKLFF

j_gene: TRBJ1-1
v_gene: TRBV5-1
CDR3aa: CASSLFGRTEAFF

j_gene: TRBJ1-1
v_gene: TRBV27
CDR3aa: CASHQLGGQGTEAFF

j_gene: TRBJ1-2
v_gene: TRBV4-2
CDR3aa: CASSQDRGTGGYTF

j_gene: TRBJ2-7
v_gene: TRBV5-1
CDR3aa: CASSVEGEGSEQYF

j_gene: TRBJ1-2
v_gene: TRBV25-1
CDR3aa: CASSEPGSSKGYTF

j_gene: TRBJ1-1
v_gene: TRBV6-5
CDR3aa: CASSYGFMNTEAFF

j_gene: TRBJ2-7
v_gene: TRBV3-1
CDR3aa: CASSQDAYSLRQYF

j_gene: TRBJ1-3
v_gene: TRBV10-3
CDR3aa: CAITGGDTIYF

j_gene: TRBJ2-7
v_gene: TRBV9
CDR3aa: CASSVASGIDEQYF

j_gene: TRBJ2-5
v_gene: TRBV27
CDR3aa: CASSPNRAEGKETQYF

j_gene: TRBJ2-7
v_gene: TRBV10-3
CDR3aa: CAIRGTPTYEQYF

j_gene: TRBJ2-3
v_gene: TRBV4-2
CDR3aa: CASSQDGGGQDTQYF

j_gene: TRBJ1-2
v_gene: TRBV5-1
CDR3aa: CASSLAAAVLLKANYGYTF